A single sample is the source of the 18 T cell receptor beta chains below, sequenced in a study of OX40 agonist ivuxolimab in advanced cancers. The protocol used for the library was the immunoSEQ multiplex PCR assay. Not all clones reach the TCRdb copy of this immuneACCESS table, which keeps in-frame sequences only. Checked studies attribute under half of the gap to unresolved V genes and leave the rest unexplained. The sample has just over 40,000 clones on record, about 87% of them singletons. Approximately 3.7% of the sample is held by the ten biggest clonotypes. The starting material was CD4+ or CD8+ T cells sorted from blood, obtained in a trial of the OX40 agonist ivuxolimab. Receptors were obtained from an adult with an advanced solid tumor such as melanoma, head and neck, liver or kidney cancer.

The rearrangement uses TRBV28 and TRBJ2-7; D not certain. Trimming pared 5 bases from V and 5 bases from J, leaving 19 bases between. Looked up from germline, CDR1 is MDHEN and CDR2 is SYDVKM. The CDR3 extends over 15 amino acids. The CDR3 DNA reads TGTGCCAGCAGTCACAATAGTCGTGCTCGGCACGAGCAGTACTTC. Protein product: CASSHNSRARHEQYF.

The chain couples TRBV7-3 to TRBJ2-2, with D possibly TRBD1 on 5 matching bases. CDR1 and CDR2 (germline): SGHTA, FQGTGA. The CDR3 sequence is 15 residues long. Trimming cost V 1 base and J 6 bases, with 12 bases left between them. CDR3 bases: TGTGCCAGCAGCTTAATGTGGCAGGGCCCCGGGGAGCTGTTTTTT. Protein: CASSLMWQGPGELFF.

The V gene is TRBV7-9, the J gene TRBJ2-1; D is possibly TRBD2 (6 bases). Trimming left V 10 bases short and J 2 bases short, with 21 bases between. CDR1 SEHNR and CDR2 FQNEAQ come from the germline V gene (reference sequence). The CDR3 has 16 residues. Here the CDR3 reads CAIHLGGGPPYNEQFF. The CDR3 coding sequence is TGTGCCATCCATTTGGGGGGAGGCCCTCCCTACAATGAGCAGTTCTTC.

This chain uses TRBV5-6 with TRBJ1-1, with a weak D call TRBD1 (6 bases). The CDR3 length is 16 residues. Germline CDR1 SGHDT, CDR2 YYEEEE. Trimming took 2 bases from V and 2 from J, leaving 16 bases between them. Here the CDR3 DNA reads TGTGCCAGCAGCTTATTATCCGGGACACCTAACACTGAAGCTTTCTTT. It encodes CASSLLSGTPNTEAFF.

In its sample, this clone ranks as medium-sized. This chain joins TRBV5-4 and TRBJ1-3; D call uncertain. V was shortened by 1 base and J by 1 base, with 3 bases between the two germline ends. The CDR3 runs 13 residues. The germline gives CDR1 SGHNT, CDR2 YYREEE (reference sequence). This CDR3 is CASSLQSGNTIYF. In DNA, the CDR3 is TGTGCCAGCAGCTTGCAGTCTGGAAACACCATATATTTT.

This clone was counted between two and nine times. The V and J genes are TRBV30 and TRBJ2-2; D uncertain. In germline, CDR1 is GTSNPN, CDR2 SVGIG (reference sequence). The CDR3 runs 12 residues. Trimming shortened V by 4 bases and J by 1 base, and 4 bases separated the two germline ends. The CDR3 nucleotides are TGTGCCTGGAATTTGAACACCGGGGAGCTGTTTTTT. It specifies CAWNLNTGELFF. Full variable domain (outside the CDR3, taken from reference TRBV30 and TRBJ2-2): SQTIHQWPATLVQPVGSPLSLECTVEGTSNPNLYWYRQAAGRGLQLLFYSVGIGQISSEVPQNLSASRPQDRQFILSSKKLLLSDSGFYLCAWNLNTGELFFGEGSRLTVL.

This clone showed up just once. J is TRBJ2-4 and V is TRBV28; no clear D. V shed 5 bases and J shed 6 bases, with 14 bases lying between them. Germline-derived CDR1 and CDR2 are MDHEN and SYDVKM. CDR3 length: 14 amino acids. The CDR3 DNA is TGTGCCAGCAGTCGTGACACATTTGGAAACATTCAGTACTTC. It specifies CASSRDTFGNIQYF. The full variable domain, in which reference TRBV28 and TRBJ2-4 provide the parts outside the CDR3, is DVKVTQSSRYLVKRTGEKVFLECVQDMDHENMFWYRQDPGLGLRLIYFSYDVKMKEKGDIPEGYSVSREKKERFSLILESASTNQTSMYLCASSRDTFGNIQYFGAGTRLSVL.

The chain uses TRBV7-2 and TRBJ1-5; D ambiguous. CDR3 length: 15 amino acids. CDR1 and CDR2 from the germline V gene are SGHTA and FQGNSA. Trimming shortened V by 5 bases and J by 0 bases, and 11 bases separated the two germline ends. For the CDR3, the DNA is TGTGCCAGCAGCCCGATGGACGGTAGCAATCAGCCCCAGCATTTT. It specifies CASSPMDGSNQPQHF.

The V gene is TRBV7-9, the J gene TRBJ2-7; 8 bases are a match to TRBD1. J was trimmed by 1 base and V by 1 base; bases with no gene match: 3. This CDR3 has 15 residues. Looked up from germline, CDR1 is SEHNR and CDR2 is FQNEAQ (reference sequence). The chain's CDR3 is CASSLGTGRSYEQYF. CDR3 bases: TGTGCCAGCAGCTTAGGGACAGGGAGGTCCTACGAGCAGTACTTC.

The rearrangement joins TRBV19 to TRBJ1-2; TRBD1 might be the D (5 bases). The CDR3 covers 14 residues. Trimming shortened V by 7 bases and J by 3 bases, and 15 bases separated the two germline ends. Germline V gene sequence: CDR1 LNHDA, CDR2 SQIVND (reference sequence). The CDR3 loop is CASTNERGDYGYTF. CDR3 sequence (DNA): TGTGCCAGTACCAATGAGCGGGGGGACTATGGCTACACCTTC.

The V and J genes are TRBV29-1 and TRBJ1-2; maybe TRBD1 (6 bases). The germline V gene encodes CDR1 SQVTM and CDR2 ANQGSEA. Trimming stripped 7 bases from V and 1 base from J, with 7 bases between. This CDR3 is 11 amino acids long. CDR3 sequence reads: CSAGHNYGYTF. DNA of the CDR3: TGCAGCGCGGGACATAACTATGGCTACACCTTC. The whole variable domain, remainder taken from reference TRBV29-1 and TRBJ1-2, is SAVISQKPSRDICQRGTSLTIQCQVDSQVTMMFWYRQQPGQSLTLIATANQGSEATYESGFVIDKFPISRPNLTFSTLTVSNMSPEDSSIYLCSAGHNYGYTFGSGTRLTVV.

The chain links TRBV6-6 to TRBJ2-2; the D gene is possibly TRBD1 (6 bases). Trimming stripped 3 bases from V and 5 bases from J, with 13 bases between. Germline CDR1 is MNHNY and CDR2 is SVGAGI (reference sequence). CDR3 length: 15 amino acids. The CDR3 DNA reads TGTGCCAGCAGTTATGCAGGGGCGAGGACCGGGGAGCTGTTTTTT. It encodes CASSYAGARTGELFF.

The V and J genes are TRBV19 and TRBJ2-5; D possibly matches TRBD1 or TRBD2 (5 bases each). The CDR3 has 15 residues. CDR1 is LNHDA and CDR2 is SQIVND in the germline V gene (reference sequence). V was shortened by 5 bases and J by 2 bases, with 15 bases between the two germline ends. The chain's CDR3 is CASSVILGPQETQYF. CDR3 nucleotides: TGTGCCAGTAGTGTAATCCTGGGACCTCAAGAGACCCAGTACTTC.

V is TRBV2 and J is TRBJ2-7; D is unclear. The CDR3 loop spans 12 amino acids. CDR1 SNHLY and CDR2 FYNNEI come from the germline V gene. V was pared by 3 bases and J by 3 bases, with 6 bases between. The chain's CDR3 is CASSDDFYEQYF. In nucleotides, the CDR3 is TGTGCCAGCAGTGACGACTTCTACGAGCAGTACTTC.

DNA for the CDR3: TGTGCCAGCAGCCCTGACACGGGTGGCTACACCTTC. Encoded protein: CASSPDTGGYTF. V and J are TRBV11-3 and TRBJ1-2; D gene ambiguous. Germline V gene data show CDR1 as SGHNT and CDR2 as YENEEA. This CDR3 is 12 amino acids long. V was clipped by 5 bases and J by 7 bases, with 11 bases between them.

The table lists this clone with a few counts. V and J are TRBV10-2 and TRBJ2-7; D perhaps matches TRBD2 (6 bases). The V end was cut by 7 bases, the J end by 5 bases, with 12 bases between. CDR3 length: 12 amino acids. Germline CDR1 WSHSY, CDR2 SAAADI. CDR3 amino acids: CASTRGSNEQYF. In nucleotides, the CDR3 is TGCGCCAGCACTCGGGGGTCCAACGAGCAGTACTTC.

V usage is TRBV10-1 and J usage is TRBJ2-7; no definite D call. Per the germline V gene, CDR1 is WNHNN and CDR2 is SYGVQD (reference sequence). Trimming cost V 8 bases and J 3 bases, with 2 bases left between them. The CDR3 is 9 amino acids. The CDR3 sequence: CASGYEQYF. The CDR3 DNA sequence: TGCGCCAGCGGCTACGAGCAGTACTTC.

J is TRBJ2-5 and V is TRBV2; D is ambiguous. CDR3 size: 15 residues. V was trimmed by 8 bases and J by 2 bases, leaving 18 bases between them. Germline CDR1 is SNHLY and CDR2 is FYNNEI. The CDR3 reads CASLIVPGLQETQYF. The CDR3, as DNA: TGTGCCAGCCTTATTGTTCCCGGGTTACAAGAGACCCAGTACTTC. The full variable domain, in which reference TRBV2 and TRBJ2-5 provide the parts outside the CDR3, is EPEVTQTPSHQVTQMGQEVILRCVPISNHLYFYWYRQILGQKVEFLVSFYNNEISEKSEIFDDQFSVERPDGSNFTLKIRSTKLEDSAMYFCASLIVPGLQETQYFGPGTRLLVL.